This is a list of T cell receptor beta chains from one sample in a study of Graves' ophthalmopathy and Graves' hyperthyroidism. Using its own MiXCR run on the multiplex PCR reads, TCRdb lists one record per CDR3 protein. The table shows around 1,200,000 distinct CDR3 sequences, with 35% to 45% occurring only once. Sequencing was done on a sample of peripheral blood or thyroid tissue (not recorded which). The receptors derive from an adult man with Graves' hyperthyroidism. CDR3s leave out the opening cysteine and the closing phenylalanine or tryptophan. The D gene is left open where the match is weak. Clone size is shown for a subset of rows, as once, few, many or a class of expanded clone.

v_gene: TRBV5-6; j_gene: TRBJ2-6; d_gene: TRBD1; abundance: .; CDR3aa: ASSLRGQGGANVLT
v_gene: TRBV4-1; j_gene: TRBJ1-4; d_gene: .; abundance: .; CDR3aa: ASSQNTRGEKLF
v_gene: TRBV6-2/TRBV6-3; j_gene: TRBJ1-3; d_gene: .; abundance: few; CDR3aa: ATLAGSGNTIY
v_gene: TRBV20-1; j_gene: TRBJ1-5; d_gene: TRBD1; abundance: many; CDR3aa: SAPVTGGQPQH
v_gene: TRBV7-2; j_gene: TRBJ2-5; d_gene: .; abundance: many; CDR3aa: ASSLAPGPAETQY
v_gene: TRBV29-1; j_gene: TRBJ1-2; d_gene: .; abundance: .; CDR3aa: SATAGFSGGYT
v_gene: TRBV4-1; j_gene: TRBJ2-7; d_gene: TRBD2; abundance: .; CDR3aa: ASSQEQRGPYEQY
v_gene: TRBV2; j_gene: TRBJ1-3; d_gene: .; abundance: many; CDR3aa: ASTKLTTQSSGNTIY
v_gene: TRBV29-1; j_gene: TRBJ1-1; d_gene: TRBD1; abundance: many; CDR3aa: SVGQGVSSTEAF
v_gene: TRBV19; j_gene: TRBJ2-7; d_gene: TRBD2; abundance: .; CDR3aa: ASSIVLAGSYEQY
v_gene: TRBV5-6; j_gene: TRBJ1-2; d_gene: .; abundance: .; CDR3aa: ASSLGHRNNYGYT
v_gene: TRBV29-1; j_gene: TRBJ2-7; d_gene: .; abundance: .; CDR3aa: SARPTYNEQY
v_gene: TRBV9; j_gene: TRBJ1-2; d_gene: .; abundance: many; CDR3aa: ASSDSGDYT
v_gene: TRBV2; j_gene: TRBJ1-4; d_gene: TRBD1; abundance: many; CDR3aa: ASSEGDRVGEKLF
v_gene: TRBV29-1; j_gene: TRBJ2-7; d_gene: .; abundance: .; CDR3aa: SVVGGAVYEQY
v_gene: TRBV29-1; j_gene: TRBJ1-5; d_gene: TRBD1; abundance: .; CDR3aa: SVGTAAGANQPQH
v_gene: TRBV20-1; j_gene: TRBJ1-2; d_gene: .; abundance: many; CDR3aa: SATSGAWGYT
v_gene: TRBV20-1; j_gene: TRBJ2-7; d_gene: TRBD2; abundance: many; CDR3aa: SARARTSGEDEQY
v_gene: TRBV29-1; j_gene: TRBJ2-2; d_gene: TRBD1; abundance: .; CDR3aa: SLRQGHGELF
v_gene: TRBV4-1; j_gene: TRBJ1-5; d_gene: .; abundance: many; CDR3aa: ASSQDLGISNQPQH
v_gene: TRBV7-2; j_gene: TRBJ2-7; d_gene: .; abundance: .; CDR3aa: ASSRIYGLYEQY
v_gene: TRBV7-6; j_gene: TRBJ2-7; d_gene: .; abundance: once; CDR3aa: ASSPDRDYGYEQY
v_gene: TRBV12-3/TRBV12-4; j_gene: TRBJ2-5; d_gene: .; abundance: .; CDR3aa: ASSLPQGFCETQY
v_gene: TRBV19; j_gene: TRBJ1-1; d_gene: TRBD1; abundance: many; CDR3aa: ASNAGEDRGYTEAF
v_gene: TRBV24-1; j_gene: TRBJ1-1; d_gene: .; abundance: many; CDR3aa: ATPDKNTEAF
v_gene: TRBV7-6; j_gene: TRBJ2-6; d_gene: TRBD2; abundance: many; CDR3aa: ASSPAGGGANVLT
v_gene: TRBV4-2; j_gene: TRBJ1-1; d_gene: .; abundance: .; CDR3aa: ASSQEGGAYTEAF
v_gene: TRBV4-1; j_gene: TRBJ2-7; d_gene: .; abundance: many; CDR3aa: ASSQEPQTYEQY